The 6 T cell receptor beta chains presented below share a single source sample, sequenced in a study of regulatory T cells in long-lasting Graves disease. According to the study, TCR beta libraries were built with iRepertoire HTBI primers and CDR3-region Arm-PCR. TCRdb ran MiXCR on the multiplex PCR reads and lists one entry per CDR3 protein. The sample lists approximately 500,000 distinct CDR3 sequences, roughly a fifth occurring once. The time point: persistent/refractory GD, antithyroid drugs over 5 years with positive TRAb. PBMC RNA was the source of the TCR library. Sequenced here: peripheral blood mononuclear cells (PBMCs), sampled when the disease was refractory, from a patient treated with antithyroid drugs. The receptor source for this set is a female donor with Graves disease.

CDR3 residues: CASSFYGTGTDEQYF. DNA of the CDR3: TGTGCCAGCAGCTTTTACGGGACAGGGACCGACGAGCAGTACTTC. This chain links TRBV7-2 with TRBJ2-7, with 9 bases identical to TRBD1. J gave up 5 bases and V 3 bases, and 8 bases lay outside the gene matches. CDR3 size: 15 residues. Germline V gene sequence: CDR1 SGHTA, CDR2 FQGNSA.

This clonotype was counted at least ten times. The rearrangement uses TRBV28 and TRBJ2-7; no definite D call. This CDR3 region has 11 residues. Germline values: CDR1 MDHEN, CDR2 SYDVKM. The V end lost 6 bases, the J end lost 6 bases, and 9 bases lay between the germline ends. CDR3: CASSLLGEQYF. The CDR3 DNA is TGTGCCAGCAGCCTCCTGGGCGAGCAGTACTTC.

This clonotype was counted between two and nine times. The CDR3 bases are TGCGCCAGCAGCGAAGGGACGGGGGTCCCTGATGTCCTGACTTTC. Translated, it gives CASSEGTGVPDVLTF. The chain couples TRBV5-1 to TRBJ2-6, with D perhaps matching TRBD2 (6 bases). The CDR3 covers 15 residues. Germline V gene lookup returns CDR1 SGHRS and CDR2 YFSETQ. V was shortened by 4 bases and J by 13 bases, with 21 bases between the two germline ends.

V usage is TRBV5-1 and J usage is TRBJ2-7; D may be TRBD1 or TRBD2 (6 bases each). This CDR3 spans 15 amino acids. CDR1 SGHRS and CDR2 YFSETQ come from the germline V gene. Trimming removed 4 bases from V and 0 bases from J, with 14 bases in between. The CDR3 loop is CASSEGGFSSYEQYF. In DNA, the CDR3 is TGCGCCAGCAGCGAGGGGGGTTTCAGCTCCTACGAGCAGTACTTC.

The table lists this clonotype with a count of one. The CDR3 DNA is TGTGCCACCAGCCGGGACAGGGGGACCACAGATACGCAGTATTTT. It specifies CATSRDRGTTDTQYF. The rearrangement uses TRBV15 and TRBJ2-3, with 11 positions matching TRBD1. Germline values: CDR1 LNHNV, CDR2 YYDKDF (reference sequence). There are 15 residues in the CDR3. V shed 5 bases, J shed 2 bases, and the junction held 3 bases outside the gene matches.

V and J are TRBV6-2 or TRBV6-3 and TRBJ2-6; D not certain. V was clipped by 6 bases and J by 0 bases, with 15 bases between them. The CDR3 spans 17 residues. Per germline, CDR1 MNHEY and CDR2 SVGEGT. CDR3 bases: TGTGCCAGCAGAGACGGCGTACTCTTCTCTGGGGCCAACGTCCTGACTTTC. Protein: CASRDGVLFSGANVLTF.